This T cell receptor beta chain was sequenced for a study of OX40 agonist ivuxolimab in advanced cancers. At the level of the study: Two cutaneous melanoma patients and one hepatocellular carcinoma patient, three in all, had partial responses.

The repertoire was sequenced with immunoSEQ multiplex PCR; TCRdb's copy has only in-frame clones and lacks some. The data show tens of thousands of clones, around four fifths seen once. The CDR3 totals 16 residues. Germline values: CDR1 SGHDN, CDR2 FVKESK. V dropped 0 bases and J dropped 0 bases, with 10 bases sitting between them. The receptor was derived from an adult with an advanced solid tumor such as melanoma, head and neck, liver or kidney cancer. Specimen: CD4+ or CD8+ T cells sorted from blood, collected in a trial of the OX40 agonist ivuxolimab. V gene TRBV14 combines with J gene TRBJ2-3; D possibly corresponds to TRBD1 (5 bases). In nucleotides, the CDR3 is TGTGCCAGCAGCCAAGAAAGACAGTATAGCACAGATACGCAGTATTTT. It translates to CASSQERQYSTDTQYF.